These 10 T cell receptor beta chains were all obtained from the same sample, sequenced in a study of T cells after posttransplantation cyclophosphamide. Libraries were prepared by immunoSEQ multiplex PCR; TCRdb keeps only in-frame clonotypes and omits some of them. Altogether around 8,700 clones were found in the sample, and no singletons occur. Busulfan-fludarabine conditioning, marrow transplant, and cyclophosphamide on days +3 and +4 were administered. Here the sequenced sample was PBMCs, taken after an allogeneic stem cell transplant with post-transplant cyclophosphamide. The receptors come from a male patient aged 25 to 39 who received an allogeneic stem cell transplant from an unrelated donor, was CMV-positive, and had acute and chronic GVHD. Some T cells here may be from the graft donor.

In this sample, this clone turned up many times. The genes are TRBV7-2 and TRBJ1-3; 10 bases agree with TRBD1. This CDR3 comprises 15 residues. Trimming at V came to 5 bases and at J to 1 base, leaving 2 bases not matched to a gene. Germline CDR1 is SGHTA and CDR2 is FQGNSA. The CDR3 DNA reads as TGTGCCAGCAGCCGACAGGGGGCGTCTGGAAACACCATATATTTT. This translates into CASSRQGASGNTIYF.

This clone was observed many times. The CDR3 DNA follows: TGTGCCAGCAGTTACTCTGGGCTGGCGAACACTGAAGCTTTCTTT. The encoded protein is CASSYSGLANTEAFF. The chain carries TRBV6-6 and TRBJ1-1; unclear D gene. Germline values: CDR1 MNHNY, CDR2 SVGAGI (reference sequence). CDR3 length equals 15 residues. V lost 0 bases and J 1 base, leaving 9 bases between the germline ends.

The table lists this clone with many counts. This chain uses TRBV6-6 with TRBJ2-7; 11 nucleotides match TRBD2. Germline assignment: CDR1 MNHNY and CDR2 SVGAGI (reference sequence). This CDR3 contains 15 residues. Germline trimming cut 6 bases from V and 5 bases from J; bases unmatched to any gene: 9. The CDR3 DNA reads TGTGCCAGCAGATCCCGAACTAGCGGGGGAAACGAGCAGTACTTC. This encodes CASRSRTSGGNEQYF.

This clone was seen at least ten times. The gene calls are TRBV11-2 and TRBJ1-1; 9 nucleotides match TRBD1. The CDR3 is 15 residues long. From germline, CDR1 is SGHAT and CDR2 FQNNGV. The junction had 2 bases not matched to a gene; V was cut back by 1 base and J by 2 bases. Here the CDR3 DNA reads TGTGCCAGCAGCTTAGTGGGACAGGGCAACACTGAAGCTTTCTTT. It codes for CASSLVGQGNTEAFF. The full variable domain, completed using reference TRBV11-2 and TRBJ1-1, is EAGVAQSPRYKIIEKRQSVAFWCNPISGHATLYWYQQILGQGPKLLIQFQNNGVVDDSQLPKDRFSAERLKGVDSTLKIQPAKLEDSAVYLCASSLVGQGNTEAFFGQGTRLTVV.

This clone was recorded at least ten times. The gene calls are TRBV18 and TRBJ2-4, with D unresolved. Germline V CDR1 and CDR2: KGHSH, LQKENI. Between the trimmed V and J ends, which lost 0 bases and 8 bases, there was a span of 11 bases. CDR3 length: 14 residues. The CDR3 sequence: CASSPPGLLDIQYF. CDR3 DNA sequence: TGTGCCAGCTCACCACCGGGCCTTCTCGACATTCAGTACTTC. The complete variable domain, with remaining parts taken from reference TRBV18 and TRBJ2-4, reads NAGVMQNPRHLVRRRGQEARLRCSPMKGHSHVYWYRQLPEEGLKFMVYLQKENIIDESGMPKERFSAEFPKEGPSILRIQQVVRGDSAAYFCASSPPGLLDIQYFGAGTRLSVL.

This clone was seen at least ten times. This chain joins TRBV11-3 and TRBJ2-2, with TRBD2 matching 13 bases. J lost 4 bases, V lost 3 bases, and 5 bases had no gene match. This CDR3 has 17 residues. CDR1 and CDR2 from the germline V gene are SGHNT and YENEEA. CDR3 loop: CASSFGLAGVRTGELFF. The CDR3 nucleotides are TGTGCCAGCAGCTTCGGACTAGCGGGAGTGCGCACCGGGGAGCTGTTTTTT. The full variable domain, in which reference TRBV11-3 and TRBJ2-2 provide the parts outside the CDR3, is EAGVVQSPRYKIIEKKQPVAFWCNPISGHNTLYWYLQNLGQGPELLIRYENEEAVDDSQLPKDRFSAERLKGVDSTLKIQPAELGDSAVYLCASSFGLAGVRTGELFFGEGSRLTVL.

This clone has a count of ten or more. The rearrangement links TRBV7-2 to TRBJ1-2; 8 nucleotides match TRBD1. The CDR3 is 15 residues long. Germline CDR1 and CDR2: SGHTA and FQGNSA. The J segment lost 5 bases and the V segment lost 5 bases, leaving 10 bases of the junction unmatched. CDR3 DNA: TGTGCCAGCAGCACATGGACAGGGCCTGAGTATGGCTACACCTTC. It encodes CASSTWTGPEYGYTF.

The sample holds many counts of this clone. The rearrangement joins TRBV4-1 to TRBJ1-1; 7 positions agree with TRBD1. This CDR3 is built from 12 residues. The V gene's germline CDR1 is MGHRA and CDR2 YSYEKL. V shed 3 bases and J 11 bases; nucleotides not matched to a gene: 6. CDR3 DNA sequence: TGCGCCAGCAGCCACCCGACAGGGCGGGCTTTCTTT. Translation gives CASSHPTGRAFF.

There are many counts of this clone. The rearrangement links TRBV6-5 to TRBJ1-2; D is uncertain. The CDR3 is 16 amino acids. The V and J ends lost 0 bases and 0 bases respectively, with 11 bases between them. CDR1 and CDR2 from the germline V gene are MNHEY and SVGAGI. CDR3 amino acids: CASSYSRAATNYGYTF. As DNA, the CDR3 is TGTGCCAGCAGTTACTCTAGGGCAGCTACTAACTATGGCTACACCTTC.

This clone showed up many times. This rearrangement joins TRBV12-3 or TRBV12-4 to TRBJ2-1, with a possible D match to TRBD2 (5 bases). This CDR3 contains 13 residues. V lost 6 bases to trimming and J lost 5 bases, with 11 bases between them. As DNA, the CDR3 is TGTGCCAGCAGGCAGACTACCGACAATGAGCAGTTCTTC. Its translation is CASRQTTDNEQFF.